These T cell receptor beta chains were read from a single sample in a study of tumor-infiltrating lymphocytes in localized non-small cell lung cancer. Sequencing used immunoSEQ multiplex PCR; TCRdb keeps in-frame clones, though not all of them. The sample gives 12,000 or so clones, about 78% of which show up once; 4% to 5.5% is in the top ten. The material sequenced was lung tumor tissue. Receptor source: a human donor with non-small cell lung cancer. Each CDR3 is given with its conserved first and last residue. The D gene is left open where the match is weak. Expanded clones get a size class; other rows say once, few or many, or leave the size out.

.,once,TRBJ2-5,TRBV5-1,CASSLVASDGAGETQYF,TGCGCCAGCAGCTTGGTGGCTAGCGATGGGGCTGGGGAGACCCAGTACTTC
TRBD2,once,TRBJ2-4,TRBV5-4,CAAGEGSKNIQYF,TGTGCCGCGGGGGAGGGAAGCAAAAACATTCAGTACTTC
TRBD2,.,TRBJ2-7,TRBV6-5,CASSYSTSGNYEQYF,TGTGCCAGCAGTTACTCGACTAGCGGTAACTACGAGCAGTACTTC
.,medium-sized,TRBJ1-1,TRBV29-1,CSVVDGREAFF,TGCAGCGTGGTGGACGGCCGGGAAGCTTTCTTT
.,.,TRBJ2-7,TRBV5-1,CASSSTPAAEQYF,TGCGCCAGCAGCTCCACGCCTGCAGCCGAGCAGTACTTC
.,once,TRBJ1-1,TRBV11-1,CASSFGRNTEAFF,TGTGCCAGCAGCTTCGGCCGGAACACTGAAGCTTTCTTT
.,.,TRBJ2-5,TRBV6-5,CASSSRRGEETQYF,TGTGCCAGCAGCTCTAGGCGCGGGGAAGAGACCCAGTACTTC
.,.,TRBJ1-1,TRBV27,CASSFLQTNTEAFF,TGTGCCAGCAGTTTCCTACAGACGAACACTGAAGCTTTCTTT
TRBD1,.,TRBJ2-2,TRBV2,CASSRQGSDTGELFF,TGTGCCAGCAGCCGACAGGGGAGCGACACCGGGGAGCTGTTTTTT
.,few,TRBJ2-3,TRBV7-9,CASSLGRRSTDTQYF,TGTGCCAGCAGCTTAGGCAGGCGGAGCACAGATACGCAGTATTTT
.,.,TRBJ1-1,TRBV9,CASSVDRPRDTEAFF,TGTGCCAGCAGCGTAGACAGGCCCAGGGACACTGAAGCTTTCTTT
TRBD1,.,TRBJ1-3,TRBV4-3,CASSHSKGGARGNTIYF,TGCGCCAGCAGCCACTCAAAAGGGGGCGCGCGTGGAAACACCATATATTTT
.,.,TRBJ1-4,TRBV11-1,CASSLASGRGKLFF,TGTGCCAGCAGCTTAGCGTCCGGCAGGGGAAAACTGTTTTTT
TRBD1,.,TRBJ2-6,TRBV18,CASSLTGTGTKSGANVLTF,TGTGCCAGCTCACTCACCGGGACAGGGACAAAATCTGGGGCCAACGTCCTGACTTTC
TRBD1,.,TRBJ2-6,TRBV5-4,CASHHPRDRGHGANVLTF,TGTGCCAGCCACCACCCCCGGGACAGGGGGCATGGGGCCAACGTCCTGACTTTC
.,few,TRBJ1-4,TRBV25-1,CASSERRGGREGNEKLFF,TGTGCCAGCAGTGAGCGACGCGGAGGGCGGGAAGGAAATGAAAAACTGTTTTTT
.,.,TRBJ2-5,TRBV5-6,CASSRTGGGETQYF,TGTGCCAGCAGCCGGACAGGCGGGGGGGAGACCCAGTACTTC
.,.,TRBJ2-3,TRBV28,CASSLWALRGKMADTQYF,TGTGCCAGCAGTTTATGGGCTTTGCGGGGTAAGATGGCAGATACGCAGTATTTT
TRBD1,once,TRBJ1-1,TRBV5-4,CASSAHRGRMNTEAFF,TGTGCCAGCAGCGCACACAGGGGGAGGATGAACACTGAAGCTTTCTTT
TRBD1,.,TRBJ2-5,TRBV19,CASSRGQGAAETQYF,TGTGCCAGTAGTAGAGGGCAGGGGGCGGCGGAGACCCAGTACTTC
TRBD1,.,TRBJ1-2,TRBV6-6,CASSDTGGFNYGYTF,TGTGCCAGCAGCGACACAGGGGGCTTCAACTATGGCTACACCTTC
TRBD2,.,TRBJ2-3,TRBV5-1,CASSRRVAGDSTDTQYF,TGCGCCAGCAGCCGGCGGGTAGCGGGGGATAGCACAGATACGCAGTATTTT
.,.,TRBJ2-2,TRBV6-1,CASSQIPGAGELFF,TGTGCCAGCAGTCAGATCCCCGGCGCCGGGGAGCTGTTTTTT
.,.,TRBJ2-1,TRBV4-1,CASSQDQAKYNEQFF,TGCGCCAGCAGCCAAGATCAAGCAAAATACAATGAGCAGTTCTTC
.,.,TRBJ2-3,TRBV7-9,CANGPPDTQYF,TGTGCCAACGGCCCTCCAGATACGCAGTATTTT
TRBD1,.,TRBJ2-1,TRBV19,CASSTGTGTYNEQFF,TGTGCCAGTAGTACCGGGACAGGTACCTACAATGAGCAGTTCTTC
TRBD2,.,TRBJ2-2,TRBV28,CASSLYRGMAGESTGELFF,TGTGCCAGCAGTCTCTATAGAGGGATGGCGGGAGAGAGCACCGGGGAGCTGTTTTTT
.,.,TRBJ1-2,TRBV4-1,CASSPRGQGNYGYTF,TGCGCCAGCAGCCCGCGGGGGCAGGGGAACTATGGCTACACCTTC
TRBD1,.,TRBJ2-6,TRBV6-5,CASSSQGAGANVLTF,TGTGCCAGCAGTTCCCAGGGGGCAGGTGCCAACGTCCTGACTTTC
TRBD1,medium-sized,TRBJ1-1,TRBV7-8,CASSLAPGQGRGTEAFF,TGTGCCAGCAGCTTAGCCCCAGGACAGGGTCGGGGCACTGAAGCTTTCTTT
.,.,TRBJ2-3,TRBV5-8,CASSLGTYTDTQYF,TGTGCCAGCAGCTTGGGGACCTACACAGATACGCAGTATTTT
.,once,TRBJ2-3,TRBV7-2,CASSLVPTTDTQYF,TGTGCCAGCAGCTTAGTGCCAACCACAGATACGCAGTATTTT
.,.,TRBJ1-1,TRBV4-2,CASSRGLRGITENTEAFF,TGTGCCAGCAGCCGAGGATTACGGGGGATAACAGAGAACACTGAAGCTTTCTTT
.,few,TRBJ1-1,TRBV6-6,CASKINRDTEAFF,TGTGCCAGCAAGATAAACAGGGACACTGAAGCTTTCTTT
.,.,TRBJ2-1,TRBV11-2,CASSLDLEDLEVWGEQFF,TGTGCCAGCAGCTTAGATCTAGAGGACCTGGAAGTTTGGGGTGAGCAGTTCTTC
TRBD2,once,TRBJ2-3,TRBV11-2,CASSRSAGGGSSTDTQYF,TGTGCCAGCAGCCGGAGTGCTGGCGGGGGGTCTAGCACAGATACGCAGTATTTT
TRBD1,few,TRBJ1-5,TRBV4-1,CASSQEEGTGHSPQHF,TGCGCCAGCAGCCAAGAAGAGGGGACAGGGCACTCGCCCCAGCATTTT
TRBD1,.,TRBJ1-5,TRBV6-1,CASSDSGQGDNQPQHF,TGTGCCAGCAGTGATTCGGGACAGGGGGACAATCAGCCCCAGCATTTT
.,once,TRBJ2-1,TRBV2,CASSEATIMAEQYNEQFF,TGTGCCAGCAGTGAAGCCACTATTATGGCGGAGCAATACAATGAGCAGTTCTTC
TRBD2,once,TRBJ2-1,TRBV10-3,CATTNGGGADEQFF,TGTGCCACTACCAACGGCGGGGGGGCCGATGAGCAGTTCTTC
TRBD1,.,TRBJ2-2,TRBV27,CASSNDRGPQGGGELFF,TGTGCCAGCAGTAATGACAGGGGTCCCCAGGGGGGCGGGGAGCTGTTTTTT
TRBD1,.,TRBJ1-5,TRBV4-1,CASSHQTGGVDQPQHF,TGCGCCAGCAGCCACCAAACAGGGGGCGTCGATCAGCCCCAGCATTTT
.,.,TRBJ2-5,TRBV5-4,CASSLGGVRGQETQYF,TGTGCCAGCAGCTTGGGTGGAGTCAGGGGACAAGAGACCCAGTACTTC
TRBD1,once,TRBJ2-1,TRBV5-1,CASSLDIPGQGSYNEQFF,TGCGCCAGCAGCTTGGACATCCCGGGACAGGGTTCCTACAATGAGCAGTTCTTC
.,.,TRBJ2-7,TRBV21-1,CASSPTDCRAIGPGLLINYEQYF,TGTGCCAGCAGCCCCACGGACTGCCGGGCGATCGGGCCGGGGCTGCTGATAAACTACGAGCAGTACTTC
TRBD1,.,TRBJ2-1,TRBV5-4,CASSSGQRYNEQFF,TGTGCCAGCAGCTCGGGACAGCGTTACAATGAGCAGTTCTTC
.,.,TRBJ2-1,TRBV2,CASRGWGLRDEQFF,TGTGCCAGCCGGGGCTGGGGGCTCAGGGATGAGCAGTTCTTC
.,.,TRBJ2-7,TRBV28,CASSYQGFQYF,TGTGCCAGCAGTTATCAGGGGTTTCAGTACTTC
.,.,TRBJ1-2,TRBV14,CASSQATVPYGYTF,TGTGCCAGCAGCCAAGCCACGGTGCCCTATGGCTACACCTTC
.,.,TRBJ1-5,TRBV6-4,CASSKDRKYSNQPQHF,TGTGCCAGCAGTAAGGACAGAAAATATAGCAATCAGCCCCAGCATTTT
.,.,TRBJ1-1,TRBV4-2,CASSQDLGYDTEAFF,TGTGCCAGCAGCCAAGACCTTGGGTATGACACTGAAGCTTTCTTT
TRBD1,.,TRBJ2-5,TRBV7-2,CASSLGGTGRETQYF,TGTGCCAGCAGCTTAGGGGGGACAGGACGGGAGACCCAGTACTTC
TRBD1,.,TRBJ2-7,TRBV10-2,CASSGAGTVGNYEQYF,TGCGCCAGCAGTGGGGCAGGGACAGTCGGGAACTACGAGCAGTACTTC
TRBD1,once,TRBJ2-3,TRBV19,CASSDRGLGTDTQYF,TGTGCCAGTAGTGATAGGGGGCTTGGCACAGATACGCAGTATTTT